This TCR beta chain was profiled in a study of blood T cell repertoires in COVID-19. The CDR3 spans 16 residues. From germline, CDR1 is SGDLS and CDR2 YYNGEE. V was pared by 3 bases and J by 4 bases, with 10 bases of the junction left unmatched. Using immunoSEQ multiplex PCR, the repertoire was profiled, and TCRdb retains in-frame clones only, with some absent. The table has over 150,000 clones, 70% to 90% seen once. The sequence derives from a woman aged 60-75 years with COVID-19, enrolled during active disease. Source material: peripheral blood. The chain links TRBV9 to TRBJ2-3, with TRBD2 matching over 8 bases. CDR3 protein: CASSDRSGSVSDTQYF. CDR3 bases: TGTGCCAGCAGCGATCGAAGCGGGAGCGTATCAGATACGCAGTATTTT.